This T cell receptor beta chain was found in a study of PD-L1 blockade in urothelial cancer. Study-wide background: About nine tenths of the roughly 30 patients were men with bladder-origin urothelial cancer.

The CDR3 is 15 residues long. CDR1 and CDR2 (germline): SEHNR, FQNEAQ (reference sequence). V shed 2 bases, J shed 1 base, and the junction held 4 bases outside the gene matches. As for time point: peripheral blood 6 weeks after treatment start. TCRdb's copy holds only in-frame clones and misses some; the assay was immunoSEQ multiplex PCR. In the table there are some 48,000 clones, approximately 80% of which are singletons. V is TRBV7-9 and J is TRBJ2-5; 7 bases agree with TRBD1. This receptor was obtained from a man between 65 and 85 years old with urothelial cancer. Sequenced here: PBMCs, sampled around atezolizumab (anti-PD-L1) treatment. The CDR3 DNA follows: TGTGCCAGCAGCTTAAAGGGACAGACCCAAGAGACCCAGTACTTC. Translated: CASSLKGQTQETQYF. The full variable domain, its missing parts supplied by reference TRBV7-9 and TRBJ2-5, is DTGVSQNPRHKITKRGQNVTFRCDPISEHNRLYWYRQTLGQGPEFLTYFQNEAQLEKSRLLSDRFSAERPKGSFSTLEIQRTEQGDSAMYLCASSLKGQTQETQYFGPGTRLLVL.